These T cell receptor beta chains were read from a single sample in a study of cytomegalovirus exposure and HLA in healthy donors. Libraries were prepared by immunoSEQ multiplex PCR; TCRdb keeps only in-frame clonotypes and omits some of them. Among around 300,000 clones listed, around 66% were seen once. The sample comprised PBMCs. Receptor source: a female donor in good health and CMV-seronegative. Each CDR3 is given with its conserved first and last residue. D genes are given only for firm matches. Clone size is shown for a subset of rows, as once, few, many or a class of expanded clone.

v_call	j_call	d_call	clone_size	cdr3_aa	cdr3_nt
TRBV15	TRBJ2-1	TRBD2	once	CATSGGRAGHNEQFF	TGTGCCACCAGCGGCGGGAGGGCCGGTCACAATGAGCAGTTCTTC
TRBV7-9	TRBJ1-1	TRBD1	NA	CASSSDRERGAFF	TGTGCCAGCAGCTCCGACAGGGAAAGAGGAGCTTTCTTT
TRBV2	TRBJ2-7	NA	NA	CASSEDIASYEQYF	TGTGCCAGCAGTGAGGACATAGCCTCTTACGAGCAGTACTTC
TRBV2	TRBJ1-5	NA	NA	CASSQDNSNQPQHF	TGTGCCAGCAGCCAGGACAATAGCAATCAGCCCCAGCATTTT
TRBV6-5	TRBJ2-7	TRBD1	NA	CASSYSRQGGYEQYF	TGTGCCAGCAGTTACTCTCGACAGGGTGGCTACGAGCAGTACTTC
TRBV19	TRBJ2-5	NA	NA	CASSPRDSPWETQYF	TGTGCCAGTAGTCCTCGGGACTCCCCTTGGGAGACCCAGTACTTC
TRBV7-3	TRBJ1-1	NA	few	CASSLGMNTEAFF	TGTGCCAGCAGCTTGGGCATGAACACTGAAGCTTTCTTT
TRBV27	TRBJ1-1	NA	NA	CASGPQGYAEAFF	TGTGCCAGCGGCCCCCAGGGTTACGCTGAAGCTTTCTTT
TRBV5-1	TRBJ2-5	NA	NA	CASSSRVIEETQYF	TGCGCCAGCAGTAGTCGGGTTATTGAGGAGACCCAGTACTTC
TRBV2	TRBJ1-4	TRBD1	NA	CASRGGQGRELFF	TGTGCCAGCAGGGGGGGACAGGGTCGAGAACTGTTTTTT
TRBV4-1	TRBJ2-7	NA	NA	CASSQEGTGPPWDEQYF	TGCGCCAGCAGCCAAGAGGGAACAGGGCCCCCTTGGGACGAGCAGTACTTC
TRBV6-4	TRBJ2-3	NA	NA	CASSEDRYTDTQYF	TGTGCCAGCAGTGAAGACAGGTACACAGATACGCAGTATTTT
TRBV5-4	TRBJ2-3	TRBD2	NA	CASGERDSDTDTQYF	TGTGCCAGCGGCGAGCGGGACTCCGACACAGATACGCAGTATTTT
TRBV7-2	TRBJ1-2	NA	NA	CASSPAAGTGGYTF	TGTGCCAGCAGCCCAGCGGCAGGTACTGGGGGCTACACCTTC
TRBV7-9	TRBJ1-2	TRBD1	NA	CSSSSPRDRINYGYTF	TGTTCCAGCAGCTCCCCCCGGGACAGGATCAACTATGGCTACACCTTC
TRBV5-1	TRBJ1-1	NA	NA	CASSIRLGSTEAFF	TGCGCCAGCAGCATCCGGCTCGGGAGCACTGAAGCTTTCTTT
TRBV30	TRBJ1-2	NA	few	CAWSPGESYGYTF	TGTGCCTGGAGTCCAGGGGAAAGCTATGGCTACACCTTC
TRBV7-2	TRBJ2-5	NA	NA	CASSLAQGTQYF	TGTGCCAGCAGCTTAGCGCAGGGGACCCAGTACTTC
TRBV7-2	TRBJ2-5	TRBD1	few	CASSLADRGRETQYF	TGTGCCAGCAGCTTAGCCGACAGGGGGCGAGAGACCCAGTACTTC